Sequencing of this T cell receptor beta chain was carried out in a study of PD-L1 blockade in urothelial cancer. Turning to the study itself: About nine tenths of the roughly 30 patients comprised males who had bladder-origin urothelial cancer. Analyzed time points were 3 weeks (second dose) and 6 weeks after therapy began.

Clones were sequenced by immunoSEQ multiplex PCR, and TCRdb holds only the in-frame ones, with some missing. The sample records some 25,000 clones, less than 90% being singletons. Findings and limits, study-wide: A pretreatment blood TCR clonality that fell below the median predicted better progression-free and overall survival.

Regarding this clone: Its antigen is unidentified.

The TCR was taken from a man between 65 and 85 years old with urothelial cancer. The sequenced sample was PBMCs, obtained around atezolizumab (anti-PD-L1) treatment.

CDR3 DNA sequence: TGTGCCACCAGCAGGCCGGGACTAGCGGCCACAGATACGCAGTATTTT. Encoded protein: CATSRPGLAATDTQYF. V gene TRBV15 combines with J gene TRBJ2-3; 11 positions match TRBD2. The CDR3 length is 16 residues. The junction had 4 bases not matched to a gene; V was cut back by 3 bases and J by 2 bases. In germline, CDR1 is LNHNV, CDR2 YYDKDF (reference sequence).